This T cell receptor beta chain was identified in a study of T cell responses to AZD1222 COVID-19 vaccine. The repertoire was sequenced with immunoSEQ multiplex PCR; TCRdb's copy has only in-frame clones and lacks some. The sample lists fewer than 150,000 clones; 85% to 95% were seen once. The CDR3 spans 14 residues. The V gene's germline CDR1 is LGHDT and CDR2 YNNKEL (reference sequence). With 3 bases removed from V and 2 bases from J, the gap between germline ends came to 10 bases. The sample was peripheral blood, taken on day 0 of AZD1222 vaccination. This clonotype was obtained from an adult in good health. The V gene is TRBV3-1 (or the pseudogene TRBV3-2), the J gene TRBJ1-2; D uncertain. CDR3 DNA sequence: TGTGCCAGCAGCCACCTCCCAGGAAACTATGGCTACACCTTC. Protein: CASSHLPGNYGYTF.